The entry below describes one T cell receptor (beta chain). Its antigen is not identified. The study recruited healthy Caucasian donors from Russia who were aged roughly 6 to 95. Researchers isolated at least 7 million PBMCs per sample. It was with a sample-barcoded 5' primer and a J-beta primer mix that a second PCR of roughly 7 to 12 cycles was run. A template-switch adaptor with 12 random nucleotides tagged each cDNA molecule. TCRdb re-called the 5' RACE reads through MiXCR, storing one row per CDR3 protein. The sample yields 1.2 million to 1.5 million distinct CDR3 sequences, 45% to 70% seen once. The data were obtained in a study of blood T cells in healthy people across ages. Study observations and caveats: Both higher diversity and more naive CD4+ cells marked long-lived donors when set against aged donors.

Germline assignment: CDR1 SGHTA and CDR2 FQGNSA. With 8 bases removed from V and 9 bases from J, the gap between germline ends came to 17 bases. This CDR3 region has 14 residues. The rearrangement joins TRBV7-2 to TRBJ1-6, with a possible D match to TRBD1 (6 bases). The TCR was taken from a man younger than 35 in good health. Sample: blood. CDR3 bases: TGTGCCAGCTCGATGCAGGGGAGGCGTTCACCCCTCCACTTT. The encoded protein is CASSMQGRRSPLHF.